This TCR beta chain was identified during a study of T-cell memory formation after mild COVID-19. TCRdb recomputed calls from the 5' RACE reads with MiXCR, one row per CDR3 protein. In the table there are about 140,000 distinct CDR3 sequences, 14% of which are singletons. V gave up 7 bases and J gave up 4 bases; unmatched junction bases: 5. CDR3 length: 14 residues. This clonotype occurred a few times. The sample consisted of PBMCs or a T cell subset sorted from them (not recorded which). The V gene is TRBV12-3 or TRBV12-4, the J gene TRBJ2-7, with 12 bases that match TRBD2. The TCR comes from an adult woman who had mild COVID-19 (a few samples of this study predate the infection). Cell type and time point are not known. CDR3 DNA: TGTGCCAGCACCCTAGCGGGAGGGTCGTACGAGCAGTACTTC. Protein: CASTLAGGSYEQYF.